This T cell receptor beta chain was recorded in a study of T-cell memory formation after mild COVID-19 (dated by TCRdb to 2020 to 2023). About the full investigation: Most TCR sequence clusters were specific to one of the two donors. The cohort comprised two young, previously healthy adult volunteers, one female and one male. In a couple of donors, T-cell clones that expanded and contracted after mild COVID-19 were tracked by sequencing TCRalpha and TCRbeta repertoires over time. Beyond this particular receptor, the publication reports: SARS-CoV-2 specificity of the second-wave clones peaking on day 37 was not confirmed. Some responding clones were found in pre-infection memory, which suggests that pre-existing cross-reactive memory T cells took part in the SARS-CoV-2 response. Contracting CD4+ clones were located mainly in the CM and EM memory subsets, whereas CD8+ clones were found to be enriched in EMRA. The study included only two mild cases, and larger cohorts that include severe cases with pre-infection samples were judged to be necessary. Clones contracting from day 15 to 85 had balanced CD4/CD8 phenotypes, while a second wave expanding from day 15 to 37 was biased towards CD4+.

This clonotype was picked up a small number of times. What antigen it recognizes has not been identified. No base qualities exist here, and no much larger clone lies one base off it. Spanning cysteine to phenylalanine, the CDR3 consists of 15 amino acids. Of the read, only the CDR3 DNA is kept; its 45 bases are in frame from base 1. At the junction V is shortened by 1 base and J by 5 bases, with 13 bases in between. CDR1 and CDR2, looked up from the germline V gene (reference sequence), are MNHEY and SMNVEV. PBMCs were isolated by Ficoll-Paque density gradient centrifugation. The run used an Illumina NovaSeq 6000. cDNA libraries for TCRalpha and TCRbeta were prepared by 5'RACE using constant-segment primers, with sample barcodes and unique molecular identifiers added. RNA was extracted from every sample with Trizol reagent. Library amplification was performed in two PCR steps, and a second sample barcode and Illumina TruSeq adapters were introduced in the second step. The libraries were sequenced on an Illumina NovaSeq using 2 x 150 bp paired-end reads. The study's own analysis went as follows. Reads were demultiplexed and collapsed into UMI-guided consensus sequences with migec v1.2.7. Using mixcr v2.1.11, the UMI consensuses were aligned to TRA and TRB V and J templates and assembled into clonotypes. A clonotype was counted as expanded or contracted only when both edgeR and NoisET called the clonotype significant, with the noise models trained on biological replicates. For edgeR calls, a false discovery rate-adjusted p below 0.01 and a log2 fold-change threshold of 1 were applied. As an exploratory analysis of dynamics, max-normalized trajectories of the 1000 most abundant clonotypes were examined by PCA with hierarchical clustering. Each responding clone was given a CD4 or CD8 phenotype based on the CD4+ and CD8+ repertoires, which had been sequenced separately. The public reads were reanalyzed by TCRdb: fastp trimming at Q25, MiXCR alignment, in-frame beta chains only. Records with the same CDR3 protein are collapsed into one entry carrying the most frequent genes and DNA. TCRdb, not the original authors, processed these V and J calls. Recorded for this sample are 200,000 to 250,000 distinct CDR3 sequences; around 9.5% of them occurred a single time. The top ten constitute 3.5% of the sample.

This TCR was sampled from a young man who had mild COVID-19 (a few samples of this study predate the infection). The sample titles of this study are shuffled in the database, so cell type and time point are left out; the donor was told from shared clones. The chain was built from TRBV27 and TRBJ2-3; TRBD2 is a weak D gene call, 6 bases matching. Sequenced material: PBMCs or a T cell subset sorted from them (not recorded which). The bases are TGTGCCAGCAGTTTATTAGTCCGGGGGATAGATACGCAGTATTTT. Its translation is CASSLLVRGIDTQYF.